The rows below give T cell receptor beta chains drawn from one sample of a study of identifying expanded T cells in peripheral blood. Sequenced by immunoSEQ multiplex PCR; TCRdb stores in-frame clones only, minus some. The sample gives some 97,000 clones, over 70% of which show up once; 5.5% is in the top ten. What was sequenced was blood. The receptor set was obtained from a person between 18 and 75 years old in good health. The CDR3 runs from the conserved cysteine through the conserved F or W. Each record gives: clone size, V gene, J gene, D gene, CDR3 DNA, CDR3 protein. The D gene is left open where the match is weak. Rows give clone size only sometimes, using once, few, many, or a class for an expanded clone.

clone size: .
V gene: TRBV29-1
J gene: TRBJ2-3
D gene: .
CDR3 DNA: TGCAGCGTCGGACCGGGTACTAGCACAGATACGCAGTATTTT
CDR3 protein: CSVGPGTSTDTQYF

clone size: few
V gene: TRBV9
J gene: TRBJ1-6
D gene: .
CDR3 DNA: TGTGCCAGCAGCGTATCCAGGGATAATTCACCCCTCCACTTT
CDR3 protein: CASSVSRDNSPLHF

clone size: .
V gene: TRBV9
J gene: TRBJ1-3
D gene: TRBD1
CDR3 DNA: TGTGCCAGCAGCGCTGGGACAGGCTCTGGAAACACCATATATTTT
CDR3 protein: CASSAGTGSGNTIYF

clone size: few
V gene: TRBV29-1
J gene: TRBJ1-2
D gene: .
CDR3 DNA: TGCAGCGTTGCAAGGGGAACGGGCTACACCTTC
CDR3 protein: CSVARGTGYTF

clone size: .
V gene: TRBV5-1
J gene: TRBJ1-4
D gene: .
CDR3 DNA: TGCGCCAGCAGCTTAGGGTCTCGCGCTAATGAAAAACTGTTTTTT
CDR3 protein: CASSLGSRANEKLFF

clone size: .
V gene: TRBV7-3
J gene: TRBJ2-1
D gene: .
CDR3 DNA: TGTGCCAGCAGCCAGGGGGGGCCATACAATGAGCAGTTCTTC
CDR3 protein: CASSQGGPYNEQFF

clone size: .
V gene: TRBV6-1
J gene: TRBJ1-2
D gene: TRBD1
CDR3 DNA: TGTGCCAGCAGACAGGACAGGTGGGGTATGGGCGGCTACACCTTC
CDR3 protein: CASRQDRWGMGGYTF

clone size: .
V gene: TRBV19
J gene: TRBJ2-1
D gene: TRBD1
CDR3 DNA: TGTGCCAGTAGTATAGCTGCCGGGACAGGGGCCAGGAATGAGCAGTTCTTC
CDR3 protein: CASSIAAGTGARNEQFF

clone size: .
V gene: TRBV28
J gene: TRBJ2-1
D gene: .
CDR3 DNA: TGTGCCAGCATCCACCAGGGGCCCGGATACAATGAGCAGTTCTTC
CDR3 protein: CASIHQGPGYNEQFF

clone size: .
V gene: TRBV6-1
J gene: TRBJ1-2
D gene: TRBD1
CDR3 DNA: TGTGCCAGCAGTGAAGCTGCCGAACAGGGGTTGTGGTATGGCTACACCTTC
CDR3 protein: CASSEAAEQGLWYGYTF

clone size: .
V gene: TRBV15
J gene: TRBJ2-7
D gene: .
CDR3 DNA: TGTGCCACCAGCCCTCAGGGGTCCTACGAGCAGTACTTC
CDR3 protein: CATSPQGSYEQYF

clone size: once
V gene: TRBV11-2
J gene: TRBJ1-2
D gene: TRBD1
CDR3 DNA: TGTGCCAGCAGTCGGGACAGGGTATCGAATGGCTACACCTTC
CDR3 protein: CASSRDRVSNGYTF

clone size: .
V gene: TRBV11-2
J gene: TRBJ1-2
D gene: .
CDR3 DNA: TGTGCCAGCAGCTTAGCGGGGGGCTCTGGCTACACCTTC
CDR3 protein: CASSLAGGSGYTF

clone size: .
V gene: TRBV5-1
J gene: TRBJ1-1
D gene: .
CDR3 DNA: TGCGCCAGCAGTCCTGGGGGGGACGAAGCTTTCTTT
CDR3 protein: CASSPGGDEAFF

clone size: once
V gene: TRBV29-1
J gene: TRBJ2-3
D gene: .
CDR3 DNA: TGCAGCGTTGCCAGGCAAAGCGGGAGCACAGATACGCAGTATTTT
CDR3 protein: CSVARQSGSTDTQYF

clone size: .
V gene: TRBV5-5
J gene: TRBJ2-5
D gene: TRBD2
CDR3 DNA: TGTGCCAGCAGCTCGGGACTACTCGCCCAAGAGACCCAGTACTTC
CDR3 protein: CASSSGLLAQETQYF

clone size: .
V gene: TRBV10-3
J gene: TRBJ2-1
D gene: TRBD2
CDR3 DNA: TGTGCCATCAGTGAGCTACCCGGACTAGCGGGAAATGAGCAGTTCTTC
CDR3 protein: CAISELPGLAGNEQFF

clone size: .
V gene: TRBV6-5
J gene: TRBJ2-5
D gene: .
CDR3 DNA: TGTGCCAGCAGTTACGCACGGGAGACCCAGTACTTC
CDR3 protein: CASSYARETQYF

clone size: .
V gene: TRBV19
J gene: TRBJ2-3
D gene: .
CDR3 DNA: TGTGCCAGTAACCCGAGCAGGGTATCCGCAGATACGCAGTATTTT
CDR3 protein: CASNPSRVSADTQYF

clone size: once
V gene: TRBV12-5
J gene: TRBJ1-2
D gene: .
CDR3 DNA: TGTGCTAGTGGCCTCCCGGCCGCGCCCTATGGCTACACCTTC
CDR3 protein: CASGLPAAPYGYTF

clone size: .
V gene: TRBV6-5
J gene: TRBJ2-5
D gene: .
CDR3 DNA: TGTGCCAGCAGTCGCACCGGAGAGACCCAGTACTTC
CDR3 protein: CASSRTGETQYF

clone size: .
V gene: TRBV10-3
J gene: TRBJ2-2
D gene: .
CDR3 DNA: TGTGCCATCAGCAGACAAGGGGGGAACACCGGGGAGCTGTTTTTT
CDR3 protein: CAISRQGGNTGELFF

clone size: .
V gene: TRBV2
J gene: TRBJ1-5
D gene: TRBD1
CDR3 DNA: TGTGCCAGCAGCGCTGGACAGGGACGTGCCGGGCCCCAGCATTTT
CDR3 protein: CASSAGQGRAGPQHF

clone size: .
V gene: TRBV10-3
J gene: TRBJ1-1
D gene: .
CDR3 DNA: TGTGCCATCAGTGAAGTTCCGAACACTGAAGCTTTCTTT
CDR3 protein: CAISEVPNTEAFF

clone size: .
V gene: TRBV9
J gene: TRBJ2-1
D gene: TRBD2
CDR3 DNA: TGTGCCAGCAGCTCACGGACTAGCGGGCGAAGCTCCTACAATGAGCAGTTCTTC
CDR3 protein: CASSSRTSGRSSYNEQFF

clone size: once
V gene: TRBV7-9
J gene: TRBJ2-7
D gene: .
CDR3 DNA: TGTGCCAGCAGCTTCAGGGCCAGCACTATTCCGGTTACCTACGAGCAGTACTTC
CDR3 protein: CASSFRASTIPVTYEQYF

clone size: .
V gene: TRBV27
J gene: TRBJ1-1
D gene: TRBD1
CDR3 DNA: TGTGCCAGCAATTGGGGCCGGGACAGGGGTAAAGCTTTCTTT
CDR3 protein: CASNWGRDRGKAFF

clone size: .
V gene: TRBV6-5
J gene: TRBJ2-1
D gene: .
CDR3 DNA: TGTGCCAGCAATTCTATTGAGCAGTTCTTC
CDR3 protein: CASNSIEQFF

clone size: few
V gene: TRBV10-3
J gene: TRBJ2-1
D gene: .
CDR3 DNA: TGTGCCACCCGGGCAGACAACAACTACAATGAGCAGTTCTTC
CDR3 protein: CATRADNNYNEQFF

clone size: .
V gene: TRBV5-5
J gene: TRBJ2-6
D gene: TRBD1
CDR3 DNA: TGTGCCAGCAGCTTCGGACCGGGACAGGGCTCTGGGGCCAACGTCCTGACTTTC
CDR3 protein: CASSFGPGQGSGANVLTF

clone size: .
V gene: TRBV2
J gene: TRBJ1-4
D gene: TRBD1
CDR3 DNA: TGTGCCAGTAAACAGGGGGCGTCTGAAAAACTGTTTTTT
CDR3 protein: CASKQGASEKLFF

clone size: .
V gene: TRBV14
J gene: TRBJ2-7
D gene: TRBD1
CDR3 DNA: TGTGCCAGCAGCCACGACAGGGGTTACGAGCAGTACTTC
CDR3 protein: CASSHDRGYEQYF

clone size: .
V gene: TRBV7-8
J gene: TRBJ2-3
D gene: TRBD2
CDR3 DNA: TGTGCCAGCAGCTTGTCTAGCGGGAGGGCCCTCAGCACAGATACGCAGTATTTT
CDR3 protein: CASSLSSGRALSTDTQYF

clone size: .
V gene: TRBV9
J gene: TRBJ2-7
D gene: .
CDR3 DNA: TGTGCCAGCAGCGCGCGGGACGGCTCCTACGAGCAGTACTTC
CDR3 protein: CASSARDGSYEQYF

clone size: once
V gene: TRBV14
J gene: TRBJ1-4
D gene: .
CDR3 DNA: TGTGCCAGCAGCCAAAGAATAGGGAGTAAACGCCGTGCAACTAATGAAAAACTGTTTTTT
CDR3 protein: CASSQRIGSKRRATNEKLFF

clone size: .
V gene: TRBV19
J gene: TRBJ1-1
D gene: .
CDR3 DNA: TGTGCCAGTAGTATAGCAGTGAGGGGGGCTGCTTTCTTT
CDR3 protein: CASSIAVRGAAFF

clone size: .
V gene: TRBV5-4
J gene: TRBJ1-4
D gene: .
CDR3 DNA: TGTGCCAGCAGCTTTGGCCGTGCAACTAATGAAAAACTGTTTTTT
CDR3 protein: CASSFGRATNEKLFF

clone size: .
V gene: TRBV7-9
J gene: TRBJ2-1
D gene: TRBD2
CDR3 DNA: TGTGCCAGCAGCTTAGAAAGCGGGGGGTCGTTGAACAATGAGCAGTTCTTC
CDR3 protein: CASSLESGGSLNNEQFF

clone size: .
V gene: TRBV7-9
J gene: TRBJ1-1
D gene: TRBD1
CDR3 DNA: TGTGCCAGCAGCTTACTATTTGGAGGACAGGGGAAAGCTTTCTTT
CDR3 protein: CASSLLFGGQGKAFF

clone size: .
V gene: TRBV29-1
J gene: TRBJ2-1
D gene: .
CDR3 DNA: TGCAGCGTTGAAGTGGGGAATTGGTATGAGCAGTTCTTC
CDR3 protein: CSVEVGNWYEQFF

clone size: .
V gene: TRBV5-1
J gene: TRBJ2-3
D gene: .
CDR3 DNA: TGCGCCAGCAGCTTGGTTCCAGGCCCTGGCACAGATACGCAGTATTTT
CDR3 protein: CASSLVPGPGTDTQYF

clone size: .
V gene: TRBV30
J gene: TRBJ2-5
D gene: .
CDR3 DNA: TGTGCCTGGGGAGGGGGGGAGACCCAGTACTTC
CDR3 protein: CAWGGGETQYF

clone size: .
V gene: TRBV2
J gene: TRBJ2-7
D gene: TRBD2
CDR3 DNA: TGTGCCAGCAGTGGAGGCAGATATACTAGCGGGAGTCTCCACGAGCAGTACTTC
CDR3 protein: CASSGGRYTSGSLHEQYF

clone size: .
V gene: TRBV9
J gene: TRBJ1-4
D gene: .
CDR3 DNA: TGTGCCAGCAGCGCCACCGCCTTCAATAATGAAAAACTGTTTTTT
CDR3 protein: CASSATAFNNEKLFF

clone size: .
V gene: TRBV5-4
J gene: TRBJ2-7
D gene: TRBD1
CDR3 DNA: TGTGCCAGCAGTTTAGCGCCGGGACAGAACTTCGAGCAGTACTTC
CDR3 protein: CASSLAPGQNFEQYF

clone size: .
V gene: TRBV11-2
J gene: TRBJ2-3
D gene: .
CDR3 DNA: TGTGCCAGCAGCTTAGGTTCGGGGGCGGTAGATACGCAGTATTTT
CDR3 protein: CASSLGSGAVDTQYF

clone size: .
V gene: TRBV15
J gene: TRBJ1-2
D gene: TRBD1
CDR3 DNA: TGTGCCACCAACCCGACAGGGGTCGGTGGCTACACCTTC
CDR3 protein: CATNPTGVGGYTF

clone size: .
V gene: TRBV18
J gene: TRBJ2-7
D gene: .
CDR3 DNA: TGTGCCAGCTCTCTACCCGGGGTACCCTACGAGCAGTACTTC
CDR3 protein: CASSLPGVPYEQYF

clone size: once
V gene: TRBV30
J gene: TRBJ2-2
D gene: .
CDR3 DNA: TGTGCCTGGAGCCCAGGGGTCGGGAACACCGGGGAGCTGTTTTTT
CDR3 protein: CAWSPGVGNTGELFF

clone size: .
V gene: TRBV2
J gene: TRBJ2-7
D gene: .
CDR3 DNA: TGTGCCAGCCAAGAGGGGGCCTACGAGCAGTACTTC
CDR3 protein: CASQEGAYEQYF

clone size: .
V gene: TRBV7-9
J gene: TRBJ2-7
D gene: .
CDR3 DNA: TGTGCCAGCAGCTCAAACTACGAGCAGTACTTC
CDR3 protein: CASSSNYEQYF

clone size: once
V gene: TRBV4-2
J gene: TRBJ2-1
D gene: .
CDR3 DNA: TGTGCCAGCAGCCAAGAGGACTCCCGGAAAGGGGAGCAGTTCTTC
CDR3 protein: CASSQEDSRKGEQFF

clone size: .
V gene: TRBV7-2
J gene: TRBJ2-2
D gene: TRBD1
CDR3 DNA: TGTGCCAGCAGAACTGGACAGGGGTCCGGGGAGCTGTTTTTT
CDR3 protein: CASRTGQGSGELFF

clone size: .
V gene: TRBV2
J gene: TRBJ2-5
D gene: .
CDR3 DNA: TGTGCCAGCAGTGCGGTGGAGGCGGCCGCGGGGCCGACCCAGTACTTC
CDR3 protein: CASSAVEAAAGPTQYF

clone size: .
V gene: TRBV6-1
J gene: TRBJ1-4
D gene: .
CDR3 DNA: TGTGCCGGAAGTGAGCCGGGACCGCATGGTGAAAAACTGTTTTTT
CDR3 protein: CAGSEPGPHGEKLFF

clone size: .
V gene: TRBV6-1
J gene: TRBJ2-6
D gene: .
CDR3 DNA: TGTGCCACCCAGGGTAGCTCTGGGGCCAACGTCCTGACTTTC
CDR3 protein: CATQGSSGANVLTF

clone size: .
V gene: TRBV30
J gene: TRBJ2-7
D gene: .
CDR3 DNA: TGTGCCGGTACAGGGATGTCCTACGAGCAGTACTTC
CDR3 protein: CAGTGMSYEQYF

clone size: medium-sized
V gene: TRBV7-9
J gene: TRBJ2-5
D gene: .
CDR3 DNA: TGTGCCAGCAGCTTAGAGATGGGAGCGGGAGAGACCCAGTACTTC
CDR3 protein: CASSLEMGAGETQYF